This entry features one T cell receptor beta chain sequence. With about 17 and 10 cycles respectively, two nested PCRs were carried out on TCRalpha and TCRbeta cDNA. TCRdb reprocessed the 5' RACE reads; each CDR3 protein has one entry and no DNA is given. The sample data list more than 120,000 distinct CDR3 sequences. The data derive from a study of monozygotic twins with inflammatory bowel disease. CDR1 is LGHNA, CDR2 YSLEER, per germline. This CDR3 spans 19 amino acids. Input material: blood. The rearrangement uses TRBV4-3 and TRBJ1-6; TCRdb names TRBD1, which stays unverified in the absence of DNA. The clonotype originates from a human donor with ulcerative colitis or Crohn's disease, or a healthy co-twin of an affected twin (not recorded which). Here the CDR3 reads CASSQELIPDGQGNSPLHF.